This TCR beta chain was recovered during a study of blood T cell repertoires in COVID-19. Assay: immunoSEQ multiplex PCR; the TCRdb copy retains only in-frame clones and omits some. This sample has 70,000 to 95,000 clones, with 80% to 95% found just once. Germline values: CDR1 KGHSH, CDR2 LQKENI. Trimming took 5 bases from V and 2 from J; bases not matched to a gene: 3. CDR3 length: 14 amino acids. V is TRBV18 and J is TRBJ2-5; 9 nucleotides agree with TRBD1. This clonotype was obtained from a woman between 45 and 60 years old in a cohort sampled during active COVID-19. Sequences were obtained from peripheral blood. The CDR3 loop reads CASSAGTGQETQYF. The CDR3 DNA reads TGTGCCAGCTCAGCCGGGACAGGGCAAGAGACCCAGTACTTC.